Listed below are T cell receptor beta chains from one sample, sequenced in a study of blood T cell repertoires in COVID-19. TCRdb keeps only in-frame clones here, not all; method: immunoSEQ multiplex PCR. Of about 110,000 clones in the sample, less than 85% were seen once. The sample consisted of peripheral blood. Every receptor here comes from a woman aged 60-75 years with acute or convalescent COVID-19. CDR3s leave out the opening cysteine and the closing phenylalanine or tryptophan.

j_call v_call cdr3_aa
TRBJ2-1 TRBV7-2 ASSTDSSNEQF
TRBJ2-1 TRBV27 ASSRLAGGSLNEQF
TRBJ1-4 TRBV5-6 ASSLAYRGSEKLF
TRBJ1-1 TRBV6-5 ASSYNPGTEAF
TRBJ1-1 TRBV2 ASGTDMNTEAF
TRBJ1-1 TRBV7-3 ASSLVRDTEAF
TRBJ2-3 TRBV28 ASNTRGRRGTDTQY
TRBJ1-2 TRBV28 ASSSGQGPYGYT
TRBJ2-6 TRBV9 ASSVSGRPSGANVLT
TRBJ1-3 TRBV28 ASASQRGNSGNTIY
TRBJ2-7 TRBV18 ASSPLGSREKPYEQY
TRBJ2-7 TRBV6-2/TRBV6-3 ASSGQGYEQY
TRBJ1-6 TRBV6-1 ASSEALGEGNSPLH
TRBJ2-7 TRBV24-1 ATSDSAQGSHEQY
TRBJ1-2 TRBV19 ASSYRDRSYGYT
TRBJ1-2 TRBV11-2 ASSQGGGYT
TRBJ2-3 TRBV7-9 ASSWGLAGDADTQY
TRBJ2-7 TRBV4-3 ASSQGHGAGNRYEQY
TRBJ2-7 TRBV6-5 ASSLAAYEQY
TRBJ2-7 TRBV6-2/TRBV6-3 ASSWGTSGSSEQY
TRBJ1-3 TRBV2 ASSVGAGNTIY
TRBJ2-4 TRBV28 ASGGADATLAKNIQY
TRBJ1-6 TRBV5-6 ASSLGHNSPLH
TRBJ1-4 TRBV19 ASSRDRPQTATNEKLF
TRBJ1-3 TRBV16 ASSQSASSGNTIY
TRBJ2-2 TRBV12-5 ASVMNTGELF
TRBJ2-5 TRBV4-3 ASSPARGETQY
TRBJ1-3 TRBV3-1/TRBV3-2 ASSQAGTGNTIY
TRBJ1-2 TRBV7-2 ASSPPGLPFYGYT
TRBJ1-6 TRBV11-2 ASTNDRGGNSPLH
TRBJ2-4 TRBV19 ASSPWTAQTQNIQY
TRBJ2-7 TRBV3-1/TRBV3-2 ASSQFSGESYEQY
TRBJ2-3 TRBV5-4 ASSLEAGGTDTQY
TRBJ2-7 TRBV2 ASQPAGARYEQY
TRBJ2-1 TRBV9 ASSVDSWEQF
TRBJ2-5 TRBV13 ASSLSRAMETQY
TRBJ1-1 TRBV20-1 SALLGVRAF
TRBJ1-5 TRBV12-3/TRBV12-4 ASSTGGDQPQH
TRBJ1-2 TRBV28 ASSFNQGASSGYT
TRBJ2-6 TRBV28 ASHGGANVLT
TRBJ2-1 TRBV5-6 ASSYPPLHEQF
TRBJ2-7 TRBV7-8 ASSPRHRDRVHEQY